This T cell receptor beta chain was observed in a study of shared clonotypes between healthy human individuals. Overall study findings and caveats: Large depth notwithstanding, sorted-subset sequencing proved incomplete by rarefaction. Clonotypes which were not shared had lower generation probabilities than clonotypes that all four donors shared.

All participating donors were Caucasian adults from Nashville, Tennessee. To note about this clone: Its antigen remains unidentified.

V was shortened by 8 bases and J by 2 bases, with 6 bases between the two germline ends. Germline V gene sequence: CDR1 MGHDK, CDR2 SYGVNS. The CDR3 has 12 residues. Assay used: immunoSEQ multiplex PCR; TCRdb lists only in-frame clones, some missing. The sample consists of around 990,000 clones, roughly 80% of them appearing once. The material sequenced was memory CD4+ T cells from PBMCs. Specified subset: CD45RA-negative fraction. The rearrangement joins TRBV25-1 to TRBJ2-2, with no clear D. The receptor comes from a man younger than 35 in good health. Some clones in this sample may be carry-over from other donors' samples. CDR3: CASSYNTGELFF. For the CDR3, the DNA is TGTGCCAGCTCGTATAACACCGGGGAGCTGTTTTTT.